This TCR beta chain was recorded in a study of OX40 agonist ivuxolimab in advanced cancers. Germline lookup yields CDR1 ENHRY and CDR2 SYGVKD. Trimming at V came to 6 bases and at J to 3 bases, leaving 3 bases not matched to a gene. CDR3 length equals 14 residues. Individuals having autoimmune disease history or systemic immunosuppression were not enrolled. The sampling schedule covered blood at baseline, cycle 4 day 1, and cycle 7 day 1. Libraries were prepared by immunoSEQ multiplex PCR; TCRdb keeps only in-frame clonotypes and omits some of them. The table has tens of thousands of clones, around 86% seen once.

The sequencing used CD4+ or CD8+ T cells sorted from blood, collected in a trial of the OX40 agonist ivuxolimab. This rearrangement joins TRBV10-3 to TRBJ1-5; 9 bases align to TRBD1. The sequence was obtained from an adult with an advanced solid tumor such as melanoma, head and neck, liver or kidney cancer. The CDR3 is CAIRGTGNNQPQHF. DNA for the CDR3: TGTGCCATCAGGGGGACAGGGAACAATCAGCCCCAGCATTTT.